Below, 6 T cell receptor beta chains from the same sample are listed, as sequenced in a study of cytomegalovirus exposure and HLA in healthy donors. A multiplex PCR was run with 60 Vbeta primers and 13 Jbeta primers. The table came from immunoSEQ multiplex PCR; TCRdb's copy has only in-frame clones and leaves some out. The sample has roughly 170,000 clones; 77% are singletons. Sequenced: PBMCs. The receptors were sampled from a woman in her thirties in good health and CMV-seropositive.

The V and J genes are TRBV6-1 and TRBJ1-5, with D maybe TRBD1 (5 bases). The CDR3 contains 14 residues. Per germline, CDR1 MNHNS and CDR2 SASEGT. The V end lost 5 bases, the J end lost 1 base, and 9 bases lay between the germline ends. In nucleotides, the CDR3 is TGTGCCAGCAGTCCGACAGAGAGCAATCAGCCCCAGCATTTT. Amino acid sequence: CASSPTESNQPQHF.

The chain carries TRBV5-1 and TRBJ1-4, with 7 positions matching TRBD1. J gave up 7 bases and V 4 bases, and 10 bases lay outside the gene matches. This CDR3 has 15 amino acids. CDR1 SGHRS and CDR2 YFSETQ come from the germline V gene. The CDR3 nucleotides read TGCGCCAGCAGCGCCAGGACAGGTGGTGGTGAAAAACTGTTTTTT. Translation gives CASSARTGGGEKLFF.

The chain couples TRBV29-1 to TRBJ2-3, with 8 bases aligning to TRBD1. This CDR3 contains 15 residues. From germline, CDR1 is SQVTM and CDR2 ANQGSEA. V lost 3 bases, J lost 5 bases, and 10 bases stayed unmatched. The CDR3 region is CSVEGVGTGGDTQYF. In DNA, the CDR3 is TGCAGCGTTGAGGGGGTAGGAACAGGGGGAGATACGCAGTATTTT.

The chain combines TRBV29-1 with TRBJ2-7, with D possibly matching TRBD2 (6 bases). Trimming left V 6 bases short and J 4 bases short, with 16 bases between. Germline V gene lookup returns CDR1 SQVTM and CDR2 ANQGSEA. The CDR3 is 13 residues long. CDR3 protein: CSVRSGALYEQYF. The CDR3 nucleotides are TGCAGCGTACGTTCGGGAGCTTTGTACGAGCAGTACTTC.

The V and J genes are TRBV5-1 and TRBJ1-4; D possibly corresponds to TRBD1 (6 bases). Germline CDR1 and CDR2: SGHRS and YFSETQ. The CDR3 has 14 residues. V lost 0 bases and J 8 bases, leaving 11 bases between the germline ends. The CDR3 sequence is CASSLGGGEEKLFF. The CDR3 nucleotides read TGCGCCAGCAGCTTGGGTGGGGGCGAAGAAAAACTGTTTTTT. Based on the CDR3 plus reference TRBV5-1 and TRBJ1-4, the full variable domain is KAGVTQTPRYLIKTRGQQVTLSCSPISGHRSVSWYQQTPGQGLQFLFEYFSETQRNKGNFPGRFSGRQFSNSRSEMNVSTLELGDSALYLCASSLGGGEEKLFFGSGTQLSVL.

V usage is TRBV10-1 and J usage is TRBJ2-7; TRBD2 might be the D (5 bases). In germline, CDR1 is WNHNN, CDR2 SYGVQD (reference sequence). Trimming pared 6 bases from V and 5 bases from J, leaving 11 bases between. CDR3 size: 12 residues. CDR3 sequence: CASSGNFNEQYF. Written as DNA, the CDR3 is TGCGCCAGCAGCGGGAACTTCAACGAGCAGTACTTC.